These T cell receptor beta chains were read from a single sample in a study of OX40 agonist ivuxolimab in advanced cancers. Method: immunoSEQ multiplex PCR; TCRdb's copy keeps in-frame clones and lacks some. Here the sample spans about 77,000 clones, 85% being singletons. The starting material was CD4+ or CD8+ T cells sorted from blood, obtained in a trial of the OX40 agonist ivuxolimab. These receptors all come from an adult with an advanced solid tumor such as melanoma, head and neck, liver or kidney cancer. The CDR3 runs from the conserved cysteine through the conserved F or W. D genes are given only for firm matches. Size is stated for part of the rows, as once, few or many counts, or as a class when the clone is expanded.

V: TRBV30; size: -; D: -; J: TRBJ1-3; DNA: TGTGCCTGGAGTACAAGTGCCGGCACCATATATTTT; CDR3: CAWSTSAGTIYF
V: TRBV5-4; size: -; D: -; J: TRBJ2-7; DNA: TGTGCCAGCAGCAACTACCGGGACAAACCCTACGAGCAGTACTTC; CDR3: CASSNYRDKPYEQYF
V: TRBV5-4; size: few; D: -; J: TRBJ2-2; DNA: TGTGCCAGCAGCTGGGACTCCGCGAACACCGGGGAGCTGTTTTTT; CDR3: CASSWDSANTGELFF
V: TRBV11-2; size: -; D: -; J: TRBJ1-2; DNA: TGTGCCAGCAGCCCGGGGGGGCTGGATGGCTACACCTTC; CDR3: CASSPGGLDGYTF
V: TRBV7-2; size: -; D: -; J: TRBJ2-3; DNA: TGTGCCAGCAGAGGGGCCGGTACAGATACGCAGTATTTT; CDR3: CASRGAGTDTQYF
V: TRBV9; size: -; D: -; J: TRBJ2-5; DNA: TGTGCCAGCAGCGCCACCGAGAACTGGGAGACCCAGTACTTC; CDR3: CASSATENWETQYF
V: TRBV27; size: few; D: TRBD1; J: TRBJ2-3; DNA: TGTGCCAGCAGTTTGAACAGGGGGCAAATAGGTACAGATACGCAGTATTTT; CDR3: CASSLNRGQIGTDTQYF
V: TRBV11-2; size: -; D: -; J: TRBJ1-2; DNA: TGTGCCAGCAGCCCTGACGGAGGATCTTATGGCTACACCTTC; CDR3: CASSPDGGSYGYTF
V: TRBV7-9; size: -; D: -; J: TRBJ2-1; DNA: TGTGCCAGCAGCCCACTTTCCGGGCTATACAATGAGCAGTTCTTC; CDR3: CASSPLSGLYNEQFF
V: TRBV5-1; size: -; D: -; J: TRBJ2-3; DNA: TGCGCCAGCAGCTTGGAGGTAGCAGCCACAGATACGCAGTATTTT; CDR3: CASSLEVAATDTQYF
V: TRBV7-6; size: -; D: TRBD2; J: TRBJ2-2; DNA: TGTGCCAGCAGCTCGGGGACTAGCGGGATTCCCACCGGGGAGCTGTTTTTT; CDR3: CASSSGTSGIPTGELFF
V: TRBV19; size: few; D: -; J: TRBJ1-2; DNA: TGTGCCAGCAGACCGGGTTTGTTGAGCTATGGCTACACCTTC; CDR3: CASRPGLLSYGYTF
V: TRBV6-1; size: -; D: -; J: TRBJ1-2; DNA: TGTGCCAGCAGTATTGGGACTCAGAATGGCTACACCTTC; CDR3: CASSIGTQNGYTF
V: TRBV18; size: -; D: TRBD1; J: TRBJ1-2; DNA: TGTGCCAGCTCACCCATCGGACAGGGTGGCAGAATGAGCTATGGCTACACCTTC; CDR3: CASSPIGQGGRMSYGYTF
V: TRBV2; size: -; D: TRBD2; J: TRBJ2-1; DNA: TGTGCCAGCAGTGAGGTCCCTAGCGGGGGGGCCGTGGGGTTCTTC; CDR3: CASSEVPSGGAVGFF
V: TRBV30; size: -; D: TRBD1; J: TRBJ1-1; DNA: TGTGCCTATACCCGGGGACAGGGAGAGACTGAAGCTTTCTTT; CDR3: CAYTRGQGETEAFF
V: TRBV7-3; size: once; D: -; J: TRBJ2-5; DNA: TGTGCCAGCAGCTTTCAGCGGGCAGCTCAAGAGACCCAGTACTTC; CDR3: CASSFQRAAQETQYF
V: TRBV4-2; size: -; D: TRBD2; J: TRBJ2-5; DNA: TGTGCCAGCAGCCAAGACGGAGCGGGGGGGCTTGGGACCCAGTACTTC; CDR3: CASSQDGAGGLGTQYF
V: TRBV18; size: -; D: -; J: TRBJ2-3; DNA: TGTGCCAGCTCTACAGGGAACACAGATACGCAGTATTTT; CDR3: CASSTGNTDTQYF
V: TRBV19; size: -; D: -; J: TRBJ1-2; DNA: TGTGCCAGTAGTATAGACGGCAGGTATGGCTACACCTTC; CDR3: CASSIDGRYGYTF
V: TRBV27; size: -; D: -; J: TRBJ2-5; DNA: TGTGCCAGCAGTTTATTAAGGGGGGGGGAAGAGACCCAGTACTTC; CDR3: CASSLLRGGEETQYF
V: TRBV11-2; size: -; D: TRBD2; J: TRBJ2-1; DNA: TGTGCCAGCAGCTTAGTCCCCGGGACTAGCGGGGGTAGTGAGCAGTTCTTC; CDR3: CASSLVPGTSGGSEQFF
V: TRBV19; size: few; D: -; J: TRBJ2-3; DNA: TGTGCCAGTAGTTGGCAGGACGCAGGCACAGATACGCAGTATTTT; CDR3: CASSWQDAGTDTQYF
V: TRBV4-1; size: -; D: -; J: TRBJ2-7; DNA: TGCGCCAGCAGCCAAAAGGGGACCCCCTACGAGCAGTACTTC; CDR3: CASSQKGTPYEQYF
V: TRBV5-4; size: medium-sized; D: -; J: TRBJ1-2; DNA: TGTGCCAGCAGCTCTCAGGGACCGCTCTATGGCTACACCTTC; CDR3: CASSSQGPLYGYTF
V: TRBV6-5; size: -; D: TRBD1; J: TRBJ1-1; DNA: TGTGCCAGCAGTTACTCAAACAGGGGGATCACTGAAGCTTTCTTT; CDR3: CASSYSNRGITEAFF
V: TRBV19; size: -; D: -; J: TRBJ1-3; DNA: TGTGCCAGTAGTCCCCACAGGGACACCATATATTTT; CDR3: CASSPHRDTIYF
V: TRBV18; size: -; D: -; J: TRBJ2-5; DNA: TGTGCCAGCTCCCCTGGAGCCGGACGTCAGAGCATGGACCAGTACTTC; CDR3: CASSPGAGRQSMDQYF
V: TRBV6-5; size: -; D: TRBD1; J: TRBJ2-2; DNA: TGTGCCAGCAGTTGGACAGGGCAAGCCGGGGAGCTGTTTTTT; CDR3: CASSWTGQAGELFF
V: TRBV6-6; size: -; D: -; J: TRBJ2-5; DNA: TGTGCCAGCAGTTACGGCGGGACAGAAGAGACCCAGTACTTC; CDR3: CASSYGGTEETQYF
V: TRBV18; size: -; D: -; J: TRBJ2-5; DNA: TGTGCCAGCTCACCATTAGAGACCCAAGAGACCCAGTACTTC; CDR3: CASSPLETQETQYF
V: TRBV27; size: -; D: -; J: TRBJ1-5; DNA: TGTGCCAGCAGTTTATCTTGGGTTCAGCCCCAGCATTTT; CDR3: CASSLSWVQPQHF
V: TRBV7-2; size: -; D: -; J: TRBJ1-2; DNA: TGTGCCAGCAGCTCAATCGGGGGAGGTGGCTATGGCTACACCTTC; CDR3: CASSSIGGGGYGYTF
V: TRBV28; size: -; D: -; J: TRBJ2-4; DNA: TGTGCCAGCGGGGGTGTGGAAAACATTCAGTACTTC; CDR3: CASGGVENIQYF
V: TRBV6-5; size: -; D: -; J: TRBJ2-7; DNA: TGTGCCAGCTCAGTTAACCGCGAGCAGTACTTC; CDR3: CASSVNREQYF
V: TRBV10-3; size: few; D: TRBD1; J: TRBJ1-1; DNA: TGTGCCATCGGACAGGTCCTGAACACTGAAGCTTTCTTT; CDR3: CAIGQVLNTEAFF
V: TRBV7-3; size: -; D: TRBD2; J: TRBJ2-5; DNA: TGTGCCAGCAGCGTAGCGGGGGGGAAGGGAGAGACCCAGTACTTC; CDR3: CASSVAGGKGETQYF
V: TRBV13; size: once; D: -; J: TRBJ1-2; DNA: TGTGCCAGCAGCCATAAGGGGGGCAGGGGTTCTTTAGGAAACTATGGCTACACCTTC; CDR3: CASSHKGGRGSLGNYGYTF
V: TRBV5-1; size: -; D: -; J: TRBJ2-3; DNA: TGCGCCAGCAGCTTGGCCGGGCCTAGCACAGATACGCAGTATTTT; CDR3: CASSLAGPSTDTQYF
V: TRBV7-3; size: -; D: -; J: TRBJ2-1; DNA: TGTGCCAGCAGCCCCACGGCCCAGCGGAGGAGCAATGAGCAGTTCTTC; CDR3: CASSPTAQRRSNEQFF
V: TRBV18; size: -; D: TRBD1; J: TRBJ1-4; DNA: TGTGCCAGCTCACCCACGACAGGGGCGGGTGAAAAACTGTTTTTT; CDR3: CASSPTTGAGEKLFF
V: TRBV5-4; size: -; D: -; J: TRBJ1-2; DNA: TGTGCCAGCAGCAAAGACATCTTACTCCGAACCTCATATGGCTACACCTTC; CDR3: CASSKDILLRTSYGYTF
V: TRBV5-4; size: few; D: TRBD1; J: TRBJ1-3; DNA: TGTGCCAGCAGCGACAGGGGGGCAGGAAACACCATATATTTT; CDR3: CASSDRGAGNTIYF
V: TRBV6-5; size: once; D: -; J: TRBJ1-5; DNA: TGTGCCAGCAGCAGACACCTGAGCAATCAGCCCCAGCATTTT; CDR3: CASSRHLSNQPQHF
V: TRBV5-4; size: -; D: -; J: TRBJ1-2; DNA: TGTGCCAGCAGCTACCTCTCCTCCTATGGCTACACCTTC; CDR3: CASSYLSSYGYTF
V: TRBV4-3; size: once; D: -; J: TRBJ2-2; DNA: TGCGCCAGCAGCCAAGGGACTACCTACACCGGGGAGCTGTTTTTT; CDR3: CASSQGTTYTGELFF
V: TRBV19; size: -; D: -; J: TRBJ1-4; DNA: TGTGCCAGTAGTACCAGGGATGAAAAACTGTTTTTT; CDR3: CASSTRDEKLFF
V: TRBV6-1; size: -; D: -; J: TRBJ1-4; DNA: TGTGCCAGCAGTGAACTGGACGGAGTATTGTCCTCCTTGTTTTTT; CDR3: CASSELDGVLSSLFF
V: TRBV19; size: -; D: TRBD1; J: TRBJ1-1; DNA: TGTGCCAGTAGTCCGAAGGACAGGGGGTCTGGCCTTTACCCTGAAGCTTTCTTT; CDR3: CASSPKDRGSGLYPEAFF
V: TRBV6-4; size: -; D: -; J: TRBJ1-2; DNA: TGTGCCAGCAGTGATAGCGGCTATGGCTACACCTTC; CDR3: CASSDSGYGYTF
V: TRBV18; size: -; D: -; J: TRBJ2-2; DNA: TGTGCCAGCTCACCACGGGTCGGATCGAACACCGGGGAGCTGTTTTTT; CDR3: CASSPRVGSNTGELFF
V: TRBV15; size: -; D: -; J: TRBJ2-1; DNA: TGTGCCACCAGCAGAGAGAGCGGTTCCTACAATGAGCAGTTCTTC; CDR3: CATSRESGSYNEQFF
V: TRBV5-6; size: -; D: -; J: TRBJ2-3; DNA: TGTGCCAGCAGGTCGGGACCCCATCAAGATACGCAGTATTTT; CDR3: CASRSGPHQDTQYF
V: TRBV7-2; size: -; D: -; J: TRBJ1-5; DNA: TGTGCCAGCAGCTTAGCGTTTAGTCAGCCCCAGCATTTT; CDR3: CASSLAFSQPQHF
V: TRBV13; size: -; D: -; J: TRBJ1-3; DNA: TGTGCCAGCAGCCCCCCAGTGGGCCCTGGAAACACCATATATTTT; CDR3: CASSPPVGPGNTIYF
V: TRBV4-1; size: -; D: -; J: TRBJ2-3; DNA: TGCGCCAGCAGCCAGGTTAGCGGAGTTAGCACAGATACGCAGTATTTT; CDR3: CASSQVSGVSTDTQYF
V: TRBV19; size: once; D: TRBD2; J: TRBJ2-1; DNA: TGTGCCAGTAGTACCAGAGCAGCGGGGGGGTACAATGAGCAGTTCTTC; CDR3: CASSTRAAGGYNEQFF
V: TRBV19; size: once; D: -; J: TRBJ1-1; DNA: TGTGCCAGTACCCCCTCCACGGACCGGGGCACTGAAGCTTTCTTT; CDR3: CASTPSTDRGTEAFF
V: TRBV6-5; size: -; D: -; J: TRBJ1-1; DNA: TGTGCCAGCAGTTACGGACTACGAGCTTTCTTT; CDR3: CASSYGLRAFF